These 19 T cell receptor beta chains were all obtained from the same sample, sequenced in a study of CXCR3-negative and CXCR3-positive naive CD8 T cells. Preparation of TRB cDNA libraries relied on 5' RACE carrying UMI labels. TCRdb reprocessed the 5' RACE reads, keeping one entry per CDR3 protein, no DNA. Recorded for this sample: over 100,000 distinct CDR3 sequences. Input material: naive CXCR3- CD8+ T cells from blood. The subset is: CD45RO-CCR7+CD27+CD95- naive CD8+ T cells lacking CXCR3 (TNR3-). These receptor sequences come from a human donor in good health. Some clones in this sample may be carry-over from other donors' samples.

The V and J genes are TRBV12-3 or TRBV12-4 and TRBJ2-3; the D call from TCRdb, TRBD2, cannot be confirmed without DNA. This CDR3 has 18 residues. CDR3 region: CASSFFLTSGSVADTQYF.

The chain recombines TRBV5-1 with TRBJ2-2; TCRdb gives TRBD1 as the D gene, but with no DNA this cannot be confirmed. The germline V gene has CDR1 SGHRS and CDR2 YFSETQ. The CDR3 is 15 amino acids. The CDR3 sequence is CASSLSTGNTGELFF.

This rearrangement joins TRBV29-1 to TRBJ1-2; TCRdb indicates TRBD1, and absent DNA this call remains unverified. The CDR3 spans 14 residues. Germline V CDR1 and CDR2: SQVTM, ANQGSEA. CDR3 sequence reads: CSVDGTGGAGGYTF.

This sequence joins TRBV5-6 and TRBJ2-1; TCRdb lists TRBD2, though no DNA is available to test this call. Germline V gene data show CDR1 as SGHDT and CDR2 as YYEEEE. The CDR3 has 18 residues. This CDR3 is CASSLWLAGGQGYNEQFF. The variable domain in full, completed from reference TRBV5-6 and TRBJ2-1, reads DAGVTQSPTHLIKTRGQQVTLRCSPKSGHDTVSWYQQALGQGPQFIFQYYEEEERQRGNFPDRFSGHQFPNYSSELNVNALLLGDSALYLCASSLWLAGGQGYNEQFFGPGTRLTVL.

V and J are TRBV28 and TRBJ2-5; TCRdb calls TRBD2, which cannot be checked without DNA. CDR3 size: 17 residues. Germline-derived CDR1 and CDR2 are MDHEN and SYDVKM. The CDR3 spells CASSSLGLAGGWETQYF.

The chain combines TRBV28 with TRBJ1-6. The CDR3 is 15 amino acids. The germline CDR1 and CDR2 sequences are MDHEN and SYDVKM. CDR3 loop: CASSFGGLYNSPLHF.

This chain connects TRBV20-1 to TRBJ2-5; TCRdb lists TRBD2, though no DNA is available to test this call. Per the germline V gene, CDR1 is DFQATT and CDR2 is SNEGSKA (reference sequence). The CDR3 consists of 17 residues. CDR3 protein: CSARPLEVAGGLETQYF.

The chain has TRBV12-3 or TRBV12-4 and TRBJ1-5; TCRdb returns TRBD1, unconfirmable since there is no DNA. CDR3 length: 15 residues. CDR3 residues: CASSLVPAVDQPQHF.

The chain recombines TRBV20-1 with TRBJ2-1; lacking DNA, the TRBD1 call made by TCRdb goes unchecked. The CDR3 has 16 amino acids. Germline V gene lookup returns CDR1 DFQATT and CDR2 SNEGSKA (reference sequence). CDR3 residues: CSARLLTGVTHNEQFF.

The chain employs TRBV28 and TRBJ2-5; the TCRdb call, TRBD1, lacks DNA for checking. CDR3 length: 13 residues. In germline, CDR1 is MDHEN, CDR2 SYDVKM. The CDR3 sequence: CASSLGGQETQYF.

The chain carries TRBV4-2 and TRBJ2-3. The V gene's germline CDR1 is LGHNA and CDR2 YNFKEQ. The CDR3 is 12 residues long. Here the CDR3 reads CASSQVGDTQYF.

This rearrangement joins TRBV20-1 to TRBJ2-7; no DNA is available, so the TRBD1 call from TCRdb remains unchecked. Per the germline V gene, CDR1 is DFQATT and CDR2 is SNEGSKA (reference sequence). The CDR3 totals 15 residues. The CDR3 protein is CSATDGDRGAYEQYF.

The V call is TRBV9, the J call TRBJ2-7; absent DNA, TCRdb's TRBD2 call cannot be checked. Germline V gene data show CDR1 as SGDLS and CDR2 as YYNGEE. This CDR3 has 14 amino acids. CDR3 loop: CASSVTSGSYEQYF.

V usage is TRBV20-1 and J usage is TRBJ2-1; the TRBD2 assignment by TCRdb is unverifiable without DNA. CDR1 and CDR2 from the germline V gene are DFQATT and SNEGSKA (reference sequence). This CDR3 is 15 amino acids long. CDR3 loop: CSAKGLANSYNEQFF.

This chain uses TRBV13 with TRBJ2-1; TCRdb gives TRBD2 as the D gene, but with no DNA this cannot be confirmed. This CDR3 is built from 15 residues. CDR1 and CDR2 (germline): PRHDT, FYEKMQ (reference sequence). CDR3 region: CASSHSGRGSNEQFF.

V gene TRBV15 combines with J gene TRBJ1-4. Germline CDR1 LNHNV, CDR2 YYDKDF (reference sequence). The CDR3 spans 15 residues. The chain's CDR3 is CATSRDTTGNEKLFF. The entire variable domain, with the rest obtained from reference TRBV15 and TRBJ1-4, is as follows: DAMVIQNPRYQVTQFGKPVTLSCSQTLNHNVMYWYQQKSSQAPKLLFHYYDKDFNNEADTPDNFQSRRPNTSFCFLDIRSPGLGDTAMYLCATSRDTTGNEKLFFGSGTQLSVL.

This CDR3 reads CASRWQGVYNEQFF. The chain joins TRBV28 to TRBJ2-1; TCRdb's assignment of TRBD1 cannot be checked, as there is no DNA. The germline V gene has CDR1 MDHEN and CDR2 SYDVKM. CDR3 size: 14 residues.

The V call is TRBV11-2, the J call TRBJ2-2; the D call from TCRdb, TRBD2, cannot be confirmed without DNA. CDR1 and CDR2 (germline): SGHAT, FQNNGV. CDR3 length: 17 residues. Here the CDR3 reads CASSYFWRGGVNGELFF.

The rearrangement joins TRBV7-9 to TRBJ2-5; the D call of TRBD2 rests on TCRdb alone, since no DNA is present to check it. This CDR3 region has 15 residues. Germline assignment: CDR1 SEHNR and CDR2 FQNEAQ (reference sequence). CDR3 sequence: CASSPVLTSGETQYF.